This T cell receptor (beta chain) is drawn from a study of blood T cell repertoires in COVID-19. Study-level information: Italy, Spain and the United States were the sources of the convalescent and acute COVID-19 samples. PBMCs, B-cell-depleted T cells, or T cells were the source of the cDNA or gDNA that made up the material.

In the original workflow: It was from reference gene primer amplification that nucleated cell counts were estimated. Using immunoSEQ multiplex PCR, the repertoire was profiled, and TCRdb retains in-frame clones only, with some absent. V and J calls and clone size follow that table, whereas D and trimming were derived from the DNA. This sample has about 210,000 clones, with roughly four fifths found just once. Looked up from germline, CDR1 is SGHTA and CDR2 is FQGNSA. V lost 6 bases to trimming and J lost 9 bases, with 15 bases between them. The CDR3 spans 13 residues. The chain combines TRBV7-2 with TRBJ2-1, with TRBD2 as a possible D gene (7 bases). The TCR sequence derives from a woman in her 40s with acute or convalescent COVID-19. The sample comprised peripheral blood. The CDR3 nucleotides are TGTGCCAGCAGTTCTGGGCGGGGGCGTGAGCAGTTCTTC. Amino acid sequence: CASSSGRGREQFF.